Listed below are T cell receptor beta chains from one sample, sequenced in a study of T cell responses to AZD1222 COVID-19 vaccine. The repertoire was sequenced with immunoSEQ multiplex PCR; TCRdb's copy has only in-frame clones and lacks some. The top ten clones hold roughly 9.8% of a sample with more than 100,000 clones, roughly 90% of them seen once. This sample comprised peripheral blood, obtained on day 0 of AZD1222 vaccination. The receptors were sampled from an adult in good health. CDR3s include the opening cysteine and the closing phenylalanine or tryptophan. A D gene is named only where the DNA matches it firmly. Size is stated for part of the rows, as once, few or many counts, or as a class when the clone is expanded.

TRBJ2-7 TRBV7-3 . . TGTGCCAGCAGCTTAGGGAATTTGGGGGTCTACGAGCAGTACTTC CASSLGNLGVYEQYF
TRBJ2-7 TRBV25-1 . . TGTGCCTCCCTAGGCGACGCCTACGAGCAGTACTTC CASLGDAYEQYF
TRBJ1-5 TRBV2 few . TGTGCCAGCAGTGTTCAGGGGCTCAGGGAGCCCCAGCATTTT CASSVQGLREPQHF
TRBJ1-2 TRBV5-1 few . TGCGCCAGCAGCTTTGACGGAAACTATGGCTACACCTTC CASSFDGNYGYTF
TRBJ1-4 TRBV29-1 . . TGCAGCGTTGACCTCAATGAAAAACTGTTTTTT CSVDLNEKLFF
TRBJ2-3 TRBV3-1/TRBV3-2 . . TGTGCCAGCAGCCAAGGTCGGGAAGGTACGCAGTATTTT CASSQGREGTQYF
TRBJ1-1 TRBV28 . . TGTGCCAGCAGTTTAATGGCCAGGGAGAACACTGAAGCTTTCTTT CASSLMARENTEAFF
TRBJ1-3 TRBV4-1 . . TGCGCCAGCAGCCCACCGGGGGCGGGTTTGACAAACACCATATATTTT CASSPPGAGLTNTIYF
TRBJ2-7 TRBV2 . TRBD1 TGTGCCAGCAGATTACAGGGGGTATCTCCTCTGTACGAGCAGTACTTC CASRLQGVSPLYEQYF
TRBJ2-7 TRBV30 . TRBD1 TGTGCCTGGAGCCGGGACAGTACCTACGAGCAGTACTTC CAWSRDSTYEQYF
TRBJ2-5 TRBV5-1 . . TGCGCCAGCAGCCCGGGACCTCAAGAGACCCAGTACTTC CASSPGPQETQYF
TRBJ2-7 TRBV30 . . TGTGCCTGGAGAGGGGGGCCCCTCCCTGGGGGCGAGCAGTACTTC CAWRGGPLPGGEQYF
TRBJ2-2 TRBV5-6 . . TGTGCCAGCAGCCCCGGGCCGAATCCGAACACCGGGGAGCTGTTTTTT CASSPGPNPNTGELFF
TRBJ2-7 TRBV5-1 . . TGCGCCAGCAGTCCGGGTTTATCCTACGAGCAGTACTTC CASSPGLSYEQYF
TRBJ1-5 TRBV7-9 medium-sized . TGTGCCAGCAGTTACACCAGTCCCGGCTCTCAGCCCCAGCATTTT CASSYTSPGSQPQHF
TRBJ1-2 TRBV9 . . TGTGCCAGCAGCGCCCGCGGGCACACTTACTATGGCTACACCTTC CASSARGHTYYGYTF
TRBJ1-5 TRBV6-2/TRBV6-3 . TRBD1 TGTGCCAGCAGACCTAAGACAGGGGGCCTTCAGCCCCAGCATTTT CASRPKTGGLQPQHF
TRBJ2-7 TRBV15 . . TGTGCCACCAGCAGAGATCTCTCCAGGAGCTACGAGCAGTACTTC CATSRDLSRSYEQYF
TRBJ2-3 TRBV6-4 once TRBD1 TGTGCCAGCAGTGACTCGTGGCAGGGGGCCGATACGCAGTATTTT CASSDSWQGADTQYF
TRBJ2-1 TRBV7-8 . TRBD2 TGTGCCAGCAGCTTAAGTCTAGCGGGAGACAATGAGCAGTTCTTC CASSLSLAGDNEQFF
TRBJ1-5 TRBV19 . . TGTGCCAGTACCGCATGGGCAATTACTAATCAGCCCCAGCATTTT CASTAWAITNQPQHF
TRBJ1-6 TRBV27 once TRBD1 TGTGCCAGCAGGTCTTTTGGGGACGACAGGGTATATAATTCACCCCTCCACTTT CASRSFGDDRVYNSPLHF
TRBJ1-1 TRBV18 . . TGTGCCAGCTCACCGGGCAAGAACACTGAAGCTTTCTTT CASSPGKNTEAFF
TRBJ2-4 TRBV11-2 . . TGTGCCAGCAGCTTAGATTCCACTCGGATAGCCAAAAACATTCAGTACTTC CASSLDSTRIAKNIQYF
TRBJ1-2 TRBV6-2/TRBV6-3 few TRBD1 TGTGCCAGCAGTTACTCGGGACAGGCTGGGTATGGCTACACCTTC CASSYSGQAGYGYTF
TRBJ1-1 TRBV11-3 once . TGTGCCAGCAGCTTAGCGATTATGAACACTGAAGCTTTCTTT CASSLAIMNTEAFF
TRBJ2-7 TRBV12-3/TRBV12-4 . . TGTGCCAGCATTCCCCCGGGTTATTGCGAGCAGTACTTC CASIPPGYCEQYF
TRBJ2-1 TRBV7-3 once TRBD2 TGTGCCAGCAGCCCCGGTCTAGCGGGAGGGCACAATGAGCAGTTCTTC CASSPGLAGGHNEQFF